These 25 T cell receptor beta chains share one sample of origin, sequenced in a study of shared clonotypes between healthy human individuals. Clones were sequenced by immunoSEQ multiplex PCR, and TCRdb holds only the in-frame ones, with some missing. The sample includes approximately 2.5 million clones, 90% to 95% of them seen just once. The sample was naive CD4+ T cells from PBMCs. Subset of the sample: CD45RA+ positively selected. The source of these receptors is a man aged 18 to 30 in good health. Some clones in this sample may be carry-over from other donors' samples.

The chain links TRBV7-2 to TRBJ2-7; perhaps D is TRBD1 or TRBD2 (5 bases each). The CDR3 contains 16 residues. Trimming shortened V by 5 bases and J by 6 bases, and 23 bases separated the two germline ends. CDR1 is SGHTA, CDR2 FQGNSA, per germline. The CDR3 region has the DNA TGTGCCAGCAGCCCCCCTCGGGGCAGGGTGGTACGCGAGCAGTACTTC. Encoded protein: CASSPPRGRVVREQYF.

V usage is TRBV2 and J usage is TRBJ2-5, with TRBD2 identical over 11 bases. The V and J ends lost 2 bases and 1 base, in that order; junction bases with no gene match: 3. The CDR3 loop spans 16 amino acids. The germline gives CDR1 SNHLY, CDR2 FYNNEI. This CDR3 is CASSESGLAVQETQYF. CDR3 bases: TGTGCCAGCAGTGAATCGGGACTAGCGGTCCAAGAGACCCAGTACTTC.

The CDR3 bases are TGTGCCACCAGACGGATCGGGGCTAGGAACACCGGGGAGCTGTTTTTT. As protein: CATRRIGARNTGELFF. This chain uses TRBV15 with TRBJ2-2; the D call may be TRBD1 or TRBD2 (5 bases each). CDR3 length equals 16 residues. Germline values: CDR1 LNHNV, CDR2 YYDKDF (reference sequence). The V and J ends lost 6 bases and 1 base respectively, with 15 bases between them.

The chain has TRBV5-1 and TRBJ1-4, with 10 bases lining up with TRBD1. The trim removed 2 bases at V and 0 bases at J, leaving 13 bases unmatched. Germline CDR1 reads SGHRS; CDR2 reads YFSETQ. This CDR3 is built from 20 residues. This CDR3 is CASSLYPVGTGDATNEKLFF. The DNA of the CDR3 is TGCGCCAGCAGCTTATATCCCGTGGGGACAGGGGATGCAACTAATGAAAAACTGTTTTTT.

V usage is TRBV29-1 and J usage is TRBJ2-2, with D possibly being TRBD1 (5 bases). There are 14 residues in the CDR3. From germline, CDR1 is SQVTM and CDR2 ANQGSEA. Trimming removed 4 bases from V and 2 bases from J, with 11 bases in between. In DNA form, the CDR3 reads TGCAGCGTTGGGTACAGGCTAAACACCGGGGAGCTGTTTTTT. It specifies CSVGYRLNTGELFF.

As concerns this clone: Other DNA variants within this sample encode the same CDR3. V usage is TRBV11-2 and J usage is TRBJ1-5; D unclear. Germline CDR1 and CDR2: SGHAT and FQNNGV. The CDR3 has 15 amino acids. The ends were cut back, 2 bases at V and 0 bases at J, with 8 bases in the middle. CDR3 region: CASSLRGYSNQPQHF. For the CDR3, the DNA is TGTGCCAGCAGCTTACGGGGATATAGCAATCAGCCCCAGCATTTT.

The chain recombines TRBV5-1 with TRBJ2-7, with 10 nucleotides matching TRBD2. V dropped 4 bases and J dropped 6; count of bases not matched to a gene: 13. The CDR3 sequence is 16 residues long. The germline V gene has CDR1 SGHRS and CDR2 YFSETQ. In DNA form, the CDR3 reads TGCGCCAGCAGCCCGGGTGGGAGCGGGAGGGCCAGCGAGCAGTACTTC. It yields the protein CASSPGGSGRASEQYF.

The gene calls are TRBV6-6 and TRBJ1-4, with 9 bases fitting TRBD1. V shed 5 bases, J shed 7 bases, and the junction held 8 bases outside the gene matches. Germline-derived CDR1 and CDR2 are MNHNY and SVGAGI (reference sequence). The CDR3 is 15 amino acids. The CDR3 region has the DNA TGTGCCAGCAGTGACGTGGACAGGGGAGGTGAAAAACTGTTTTTT. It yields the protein CASSDVDRGGEKLFF.

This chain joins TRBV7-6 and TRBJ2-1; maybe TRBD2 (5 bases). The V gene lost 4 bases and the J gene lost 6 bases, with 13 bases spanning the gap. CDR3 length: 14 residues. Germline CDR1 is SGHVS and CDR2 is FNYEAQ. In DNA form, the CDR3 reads TGTGCCAGCAGCTACAGTTCGGGGTTCAATGAGCAGTTCTTC. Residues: CASSYSSGFNEQFF.

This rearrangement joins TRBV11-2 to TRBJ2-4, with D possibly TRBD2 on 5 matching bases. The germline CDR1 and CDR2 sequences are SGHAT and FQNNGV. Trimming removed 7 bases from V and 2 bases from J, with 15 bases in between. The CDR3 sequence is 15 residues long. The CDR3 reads CASTSPRGPKNIQYF. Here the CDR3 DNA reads TGTGCCAGCACCTCACCGAGAGGGCCCAAAAACATTCAGTACTTC.

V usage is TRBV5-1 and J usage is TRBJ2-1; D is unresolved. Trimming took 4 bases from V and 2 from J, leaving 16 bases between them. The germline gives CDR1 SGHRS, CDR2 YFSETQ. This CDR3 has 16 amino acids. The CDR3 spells CASSEATDATYNEQFF. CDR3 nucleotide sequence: TGCGCCAGCAGCGAAGCTACGGACGCTACCTACAATGAGCAGTTCTTC.

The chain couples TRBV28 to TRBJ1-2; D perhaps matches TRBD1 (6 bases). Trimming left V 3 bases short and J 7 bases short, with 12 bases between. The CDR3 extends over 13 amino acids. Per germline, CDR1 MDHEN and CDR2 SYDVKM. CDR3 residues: CASSLFGGVGYTF. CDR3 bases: TGTGCCAGCAGTTTGTTTGGGGGCGTTGGCTACACCTTC.

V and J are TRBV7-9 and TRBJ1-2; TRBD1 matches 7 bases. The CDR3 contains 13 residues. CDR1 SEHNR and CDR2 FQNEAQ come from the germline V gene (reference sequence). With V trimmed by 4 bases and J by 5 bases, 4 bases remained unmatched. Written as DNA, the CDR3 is TGTGCCAGCAGCTCCGGGACAGAATATGGCTACACCTTC. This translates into CASSSGTEYGYTF. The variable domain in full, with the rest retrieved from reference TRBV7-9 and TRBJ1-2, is DTGVSQNPRHKITKRGQNVTFRCDPISEHNRLYWYRQTLGQGPEFLTYFQNEAQLEKSRLLSDRFSAERPKGSFSTLEIQRTEQGDSAMYLCASSSGTEYGYTFGSGTRLTVV.

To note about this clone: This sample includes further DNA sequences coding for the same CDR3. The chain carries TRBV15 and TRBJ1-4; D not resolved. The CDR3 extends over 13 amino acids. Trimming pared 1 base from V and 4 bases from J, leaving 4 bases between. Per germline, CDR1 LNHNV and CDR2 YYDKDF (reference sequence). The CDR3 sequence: CATSRGGNEKLFF. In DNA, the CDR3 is TGTGCCACCAGCAGAGGGGGTAATGAAAAACTGTTTTTT.

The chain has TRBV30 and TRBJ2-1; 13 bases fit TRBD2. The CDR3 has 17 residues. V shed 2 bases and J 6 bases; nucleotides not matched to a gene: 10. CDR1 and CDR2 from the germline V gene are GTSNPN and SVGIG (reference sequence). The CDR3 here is CAWSRRTGLAGTNEQFF. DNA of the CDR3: TGTGCCTGGAGTCGTCGAACGGGACTAGCGGGAACCAATGAGCAGTTCTTC.

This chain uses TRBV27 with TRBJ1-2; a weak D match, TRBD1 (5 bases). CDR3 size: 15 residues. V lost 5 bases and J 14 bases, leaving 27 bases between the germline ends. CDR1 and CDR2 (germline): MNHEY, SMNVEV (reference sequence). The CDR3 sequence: CASSPVPVSGTITTF. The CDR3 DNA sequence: TGTGCCAGCAGTCCCGTACCGGTGAGCGGGACTATTACGACCTTC.

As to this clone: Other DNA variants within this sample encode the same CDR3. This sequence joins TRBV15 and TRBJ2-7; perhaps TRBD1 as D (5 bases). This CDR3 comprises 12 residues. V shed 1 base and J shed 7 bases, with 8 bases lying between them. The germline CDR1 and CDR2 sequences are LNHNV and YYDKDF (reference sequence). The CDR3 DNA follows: TGTGCCACCAGCAGAGGGGGCCTTGAGCAGTACTTC. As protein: CATSRGGLEQYF.

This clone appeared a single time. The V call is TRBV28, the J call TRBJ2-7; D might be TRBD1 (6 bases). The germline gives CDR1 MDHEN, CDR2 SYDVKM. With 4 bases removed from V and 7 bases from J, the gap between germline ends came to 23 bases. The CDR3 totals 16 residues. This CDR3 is CASSSGQFKGLGEQYF. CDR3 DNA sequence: TGTGCCAGCAGTTCAGGACAGTTTAAGGGATTGGGTGAGCAGTACTTC.

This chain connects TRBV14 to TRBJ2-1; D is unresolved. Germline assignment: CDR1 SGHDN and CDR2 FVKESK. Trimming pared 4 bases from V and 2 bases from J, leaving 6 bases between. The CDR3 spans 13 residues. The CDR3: CASSPRPYNEQFF. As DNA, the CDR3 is TGTGCCAGCAGCCCCCGACCCTACAATGAGCAGTTCTTC.

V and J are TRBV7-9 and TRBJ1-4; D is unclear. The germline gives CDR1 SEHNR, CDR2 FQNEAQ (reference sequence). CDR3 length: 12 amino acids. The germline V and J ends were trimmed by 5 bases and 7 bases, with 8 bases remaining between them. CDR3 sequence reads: CASSPAGEKLFF. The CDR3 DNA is TGTGCCAGCAGCCCTGCGGGTGAAAAACTGTTTTTT.

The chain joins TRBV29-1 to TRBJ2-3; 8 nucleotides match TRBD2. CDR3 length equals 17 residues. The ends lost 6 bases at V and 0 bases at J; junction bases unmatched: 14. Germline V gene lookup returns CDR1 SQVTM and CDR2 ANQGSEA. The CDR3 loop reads CSVRGKAGGLSTDTQYF. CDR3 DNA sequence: TGCAGCGTCAGGGGAAAGGCGGGAGGATTGAGCACAGATACGCAGTATTTT.

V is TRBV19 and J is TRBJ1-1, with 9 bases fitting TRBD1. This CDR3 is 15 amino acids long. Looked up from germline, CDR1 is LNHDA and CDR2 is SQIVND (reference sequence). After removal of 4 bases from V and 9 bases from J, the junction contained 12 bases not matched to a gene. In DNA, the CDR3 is TGTGCCAGTAGTACCTCGTCCCGGGACAGGGTAAAAGCTTTCTTT. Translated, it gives CASSTSSRDRVKAFF.

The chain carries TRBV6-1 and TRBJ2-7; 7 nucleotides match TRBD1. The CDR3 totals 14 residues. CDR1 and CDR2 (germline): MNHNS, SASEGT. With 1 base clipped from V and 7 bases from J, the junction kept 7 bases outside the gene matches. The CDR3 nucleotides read TGTGCCAGCAGTGAAGGACAGGGCCCTATAGAGCAGTACTTC. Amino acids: CASSEGQGPIEQYF.

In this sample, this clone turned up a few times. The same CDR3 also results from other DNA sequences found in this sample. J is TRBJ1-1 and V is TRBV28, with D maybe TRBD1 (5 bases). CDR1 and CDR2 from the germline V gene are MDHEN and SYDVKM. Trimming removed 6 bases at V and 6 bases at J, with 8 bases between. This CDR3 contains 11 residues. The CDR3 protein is CASSLRAEAFF. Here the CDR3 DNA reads TGTGCCAGCAGCCTCAGGGCTGAAGCTTTCTTT.

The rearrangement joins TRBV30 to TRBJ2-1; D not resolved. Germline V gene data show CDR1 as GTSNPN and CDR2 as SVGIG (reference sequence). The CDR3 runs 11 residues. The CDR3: CAESYRNEQFF. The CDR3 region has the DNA TGTGCGGAGAGCTATCGCAATGAGCAGTTCTTC.